This TCR beta chain was documented in a study of T cells in Graves' hyperthyroidism and ophthalmopathy. General study results and limits: Most clonotypes expanded in thyroid above 0.001 were likewise present in blood. Model-based prediction identified ophthalmopathy a median about 6 months prior to its onset.

This clonotype showed up many times. What it recognizes is unknown. From RNA transcripts, TCR beta CDR3 regions were amplified. A first-round RT-PCR of the TCR CDR3 used the HTBI primer set. MiXCR, run by TCRdb on the multiplex PCR reads, gives a single entry per CDR3 protein. Here the sample spans 360,000 or so distinct CDR3 sequences, 15% to 20% being singletons. Enrolled ophthalmopathy patients presented with a Clinical Activity Score of at least 3, a NOSPECS grade of at least 4, and disease duration under 3 months. Fresh peripheral blood, more than 9 ml, yielded the PBMCs. The J segment lost 5 bases and the V segment lost 2 bases, leaving 6 bases of the junction unmatched. CDR3 length equals 16 residues. Germline-derived CDR1 and CDR2 are MNHEY and SVGAGI.

Material: blood. This chain joins TRBV6-5 and TRBJ2-5; TRBD2 aligns across 12 bases. This receptor was identified in a middle-aged woman with Graves' ophthalmopathy. Written as DNA, the CDR3 is TGTGCCAGCAGTTACGGCCCTAGCGGGAGGGGGGAGACCCAGTACTTC. It specifies CASSYGPSGRGETQYF.